Below, 12 T cell receptor beta chains from the same sample are listed, as sequenced in a study of T-cell reconstitution after alpha-beta-depleted transplantation in children. The TCRbeta library was prepared with unique molecular identifiers. TCRdb reprocessed the PCR reads via MiXCR and lists one record per CDR3 protein. The sample has 400,000 to 500,000 distinct CDR3 sequences; approximately 11% are singletons. The sequences come from PBMCs from the stem cell graft donor, collected from the stem cell graft. All receptors come from a human donor who donated a stem cell graft to a child with acute myeloid leukemia.

The rearrangement uses TRBV7-8 and TRBJ2-5; TRBD2 aligns across 7 bases. The J segment lost 5 bases and the V segment lost 0 bases, leaving 6 bases of the junction unmatched. CDR3 size: 15 residues. Looked up from germline, CDR1 is SGHVS and CDR2 is FQNEAQ. The CDR3 DNA follows: TGTGCCAGCAGCTTAGCGAGGACTAGAACGGAGACCCAGTACTTC. Protein product: CASSLARTRTETQYF. The complete variable domain, with remaining parts taken from reference TRBV7-8 and TRBJ2-5, reads GAGVSQSPRYKVAKRGQDVALRCDPISGHVSLFWYQQALGQGPEFLTYFQNEAQLDKSGLPSDRFFAERPEGSVSTLKIQRTQQEDSAVYLCASSLARTRTETQYFGPGTRLLVL.

This clonotype was seen a handful of times. The V call is TRBV5-1, the J call TRBJ2-3, with TRBD2 matching 9 bases. V lost 1 base, J lost 0 bases, and 6 bases stayed unmatched. CDR1 SGHRS and CDR2 YFSETQ come from the germline V gene. This CDR3 has 17 amino acids. CDR3: CASSLFSSGASTDTQYF. DNA of the CDR3: TGCGCCAGCAGCTTGTTTTCTAGCGGGGCTAGCACAGATACGCAGTATTTT.

This clonotype was picked up a small number of times. This CDR3 is CASSQTGGASGANVLTF. As DNA, the CDR3 is TGTGCCAGCAGCCAGACAGGGGGCGCGTCCGGGGCCAACGTCCTGACTTTC. The chain carries TRBV9 and TRBJ2-6; 10 nucleotides match TRBD1. The CDR3 loop spans 17 amino acids. Trimming took 4 bases from V and 4 from J; bases not matched to a gene: 8. CDR1 is SGDLS and CDR2 is YYNGEE in the germline V gene.

The chain combines TRBV5-1 with TRBJ1-2; 10 nucleotides align to TRBD1. This CDR3 comprises 15 residues. Germline-derived CDR1 and CDR2 are SGHRS and YFSETQ. Unmatched junction bases numbered 2, after V lost 0 bases and J lost 3 bases. The CDR3 sequence: CASSLGQGADYGYTF. The CDR3 bases are TGCGCCAGCAGCTTGGGACAGGGGGCGGACTATGGCTACACCTTC.

The V gene is TRBV12-3 or TRBV12-4, the J gene TRBJ1-5; D is uncertain. Trimming took off 2 bases at V and 8 bases at J, with 10 bases between the two ends. There are 13 residues in the CDR3. CDR3 residues: CASSLPPGKPQHF. The CDR3 DNA follows: TGTGCCAGCAGTTTACCCCCTGGAAAGCCCCAGCATTTT.

This clonotype showed up many times. This chain joins TRBV12-3 or TRBV12-4 and TRBJ1-6, with 7 bases fitting TRBD1. V lost 6 bases, J lost 5 bases, and 1 base stayed unmatched. The CDR3 is 13 amino acids. The CDR3 DNA sequence: TGTGCCAGCAGGGACAGGAATAATTCACCCCTCCACTTT. Protein: CASRDRNNSPLHF.

The J gene is TRBJ2-7, the V gene TRBV7-2; 11 bases are shared with TRBD1. In germline, CDR1 is SGHTA, CDR2 FQGNSA. The CDR3 sequence is 15 residues long. Trimming at V came to 5 bases and at J to 2 bases, leaving 5 bases not matched to a gene. Here the CDR3 DNA reads TGTGCCAGCAGCCTCGGGACAGGGGGGCCCTACGAGCAGTACTTC. This translates into CASSLGTGGPYEQYF.

The sample holds a few counts of this clonotype. The chain couples TRBV19 to TRBJ1-5, with D possibly TRBD1 on 5 matching bases. Per the germline V gene, CDR1 is LNHDA and CDR2 is SQIVND (reference sequence). Trimming took off 2 bases at V and 5 bases at J, with 7 bases between the two ends. The CDR3 sequence is 13 residues long. CDR3 DNA: TGTGCCAGTAGTATAAGGGACGATCAGCCCCAGCATTTT. It specifies CASSIRDDQPQHF.

This clonotype was seen a few times. V and J are TRBV5-8 and TRBJ1-2, with 8 bases lining up with TRBD1. The CDR3 totals 15 residues. V trimming: 4 bases; J trimming: 4 bases; junction bases outside the gene matches: 9. CDR1 and CDR2 (germline): SGHTS, YDEGEE. CDR3 sequence reads: CASSPKDRGGYGYTF. The DNA of the CDR3 is TGTGCCAGCAGCCCCAAAGACAGGGGAGGCTATGGCTACACCTTC.

This clonotype was observed a handful of times. The gene calls are TRBV14 and TRBJ2-5; 10 bases fit TRBD2. The CDR3 extends over 15 amino acids. V gave up 3 bases and J gave up 2 bases; unmatched junction bases: 3. The germline V gene encodes CDR1 SGHDN and CDR2 FVKESK. The CDR3 sequence is CASSQGLASQETQYF. CDR3 in DNA: TGTGCCAGCAGCCAGGGACTAGCGAGTCAAGAGACCCAGTACTTC.

On this clonotype: Sequence at one end of the junction differs from germline and may be a read error. V is TRBV7-9 and J is TRBJ2-5; D could derive from TRBD1 or TRBD2 (5 bases each). The CDR3 is made up of 14 amino acids. CDR1 is SEHNR and CDR2 is FQNEAQ in the germline V gene (reference sequence). CDR3 DNA: TGTGCCAGCAGCTTCTTGAGGGACCAGGAGACCCAGTACTTC. Residues: CASSFLRDQETQYF.

The gene calls are TRBV6-2 or TRBV6-3 and TRBJ2-1; no clear D. The CDR3 spans 11 residues. Germline-derived CDR1 and CDR2 are MNHEY and SVGEGT. V dropped 8 bases and J dropped 8 bases, with 10 bases sitting between them. CDR3 in amino acids: CASGAWDEQFF. The CDR3 bases are TGTGCCAGCGGAGCGTGGGATGAGCAGTTCTTC.